This T cell receptor (beta chain) originates from a study of patients and donors after allogeneic stem cell transplantation. Per the germline V gene, CDR1 is MNHEY and CDR2 is SMNVEV (reference sequence). The ends were cut back, 3 bases at V and 0 bases at J, with 15 bases in the middle. The CDR3 runs 16 residues. This clonotype was recorded once. TCRdb re-called the RT-PCR reads through MiXCR, storing one row per CDR3 protein. The sample holds some 150,000 distinct CDR3 sequences, approximately 37% seen once. The gene calls are TRBV27 and TRBJ2-7; D remains unclear. The sequenced material came from blood, either unsorted or a sorted T cell fraction (not recorded which). The receptor's source is a human donor who was either an allogeneic HSCT recipient or a stem cell or donor lymphocyte infusion donor (not recorded which). It is not recorded whose cells these are; they may come from a transplant donor. The CDR3 region is CASSLKVTPSSYEQYF. CDR3 coding DNA: TGTGCCAGCAGTTTGAAAGTGACACCAAGCTCCTACGAGCAGTACTTC.